Listed here are 26 T cell receptor beta chains from one sample, sequenced in a study of T cell responses to AZD1222 COVID-19 vaccine. Measured with immunoSEQ multiplex PCR; TCRdb has only the in-frame clones, and not every one. The sample yields approximately 110,000 clones, about 88% seen once. The specimen comprised peripheral blood, sampled on day 0 of AZD1222 vaccination. Receptor source: an adult in good health.

The V gene is TRBV6-2 or TRBV6-3, the J gene TRBJ1-5, with a tentative D call TRBD1 (5 bases). Per the germline V gene, CDR1 is MNHEY and CDR2 is SVGEGT. V was clipped by 2 bases and J by 4 bases, with 6 bases between them. The CDR3 is made up of 13 amino acids. In DNA form, the CDR3 reads TGTGCCAGCAGTTACCAGGGAAATCAGCCCCAGCATTTT. It encodes CASSYQGNQPQHF.

This chain uses TRBV12-3 or TRBV12-4 with TRBJ1-5; D uncertain. CDR3 size: 13 residues. The V and J ends lost 5 bases and 6 bases respectively, with 11 bases between them. CDR3 sequence reads: CASSPRVGQPQHF. CDR3 bases: TGTGCCAGCAGTCCGAGAGTCGGTCAGCCCCAGCATTTT.

This clone was detected once. The chain employs TRBV9 and TRBJ1-6, with D tentatively TRBD1 (5 bases). This CDR3 comprises 14 residues. Germline assignment: CDR1 SGDLS and CDR2 YYNGEE. The V end was cut by 2 bases, the J end by 7 bases, with 10 bases between. The CDR3 protein is CASSVGGVNSPLHF. CDR3 nucleotide sequence: TGTGCCAGCAGCGTGGGGGGGGTCAATTCACCCCTCCACTTT. The full variable domain, with the rest looked up from reference TRBV9 and TRBJ1-6, is DSGVTQTPKHLITATGQRVTLRCSPRSGDLSVYWYQQSLDQGLQFLIQYYNGEERAKGNILERFSAQQFPDLHSELNLSSLELGDSALYFCASSVGGVNSPLHFGNGTRLTVT.

CDR3 loop: CASSKTGVVGYTF. The CDR3 nucleotides are TGTGCCAGCAGCAAGACAGGGGTCGTTGGCTACACCTTC. The gene calls are TRBV9 and TRBJ1-2; TRBD1 matches at 8 bases. The ends lost 4 bases at V and 7 bases at J; junction bases unmatched: 6. The CDR3 totals 13 residues. In germline, CDR1 is SGDLS, CDR2 YYNGEE.

This sequence joins TRBV14 and TRBJ1-2, with D tentatively TRBD1 (5 bases). V was clipped by 3 bases and J by 5 bases, with 13 bases between them. Looked up from germline, CDR1 is SGHDN and CDR2 is FVKESK. The CDR3 has 14 amino acids. CDR3 sequence: CASSQTVKGYGYTF. In DNA, the CDR3 is TGTGCCAGCAGCCAGACAGTGAAGGGATATGGCTACACCTTC.

The chain has TRBV7-2 and TRBJ2-3; TRBD2 matches 8 bases. The length of the CDR3 is 15 residues. The trim removed 5 bases at V and 3 bases at J, leaving 7 bases unmatched. Per the germline V gene, CDR1 is SGHTA and CDR2 is FQGNSA. CDR3 region: CASSIRGGTTDTQYF. In DNA, the CDR3 is TGTGCCAGCAGCATCCGCGGGGGGACTACAGATACGCAGTATTTT.

The chain has TRBV27 and TRBJ1-1; D call uncertain. Trimming pared 5 bases from V and 4 bases from J, leaving 14 bases between. This CDR3 is built from 14 residues. CDR1 and CDR2 (germline): MNHEY, SMNVEV (reference sequence). The CDR3 reads CASSLSDRVTEAFF. In nucleotides, the CDR3 is TGTGCCAGCAGTCTTTCAGACCGAGTCACTGAAGCTTTCTTT.

The chain joins TRBV19 to TRBJ1-2; possible D gene TRBD1, 6 bases. Germline V CDR1 and CDR2: LNHDA, SQIVND (reference sequence). Trimming took 3 bases from V and 4 from J, leaving 15 bases between them. The CDR3 contains 15 residues. The CDR3 nucleotides read TGTGCCAGTAGTATTGTCGGGGGGCTCTCCTATGGCTACACCTTC. Its translation is CASSIVGGLSYGYTF. The full variable domain, rest sourced from reference TRBV19 and TRBJ1-2, is DGGITQSPKYLFRKEGQNVTLSCEQNLNHDAMYWYRQDPGQGLRLIYYSQIVNDFQKGDIAEGYSVSREKKESFPLTVTSAQKNPTAFYLCASSIVGGLSYGYTFGSGTRLTVV.

V gene TRBV11-2 combines with J gene TRBJ1-3, with no clear D. The CDR3 contains 16 residues. V was shortened by 1 base and J by 1 base, with 11 bases between the two germline ends. From germline, CDR1 is SGHAT and CDR2 FQNNGV. CDR3 in amino acids: CASSLALARSGNTIYF. The CDR3 DNA is TGTGCCAGCAGCTTAGCCCTCGCGAGGTCTGGAAACACCATATATTTT.

The rearrangement uses TRBV7-3 and TRBJ1-2; D is unclear. CDR3 length: 14 residues. Germline CDR1 reads SGHTA; CDR2 reads FQGTGA. V lost 6 bases and J 0 bases, leaving 11 bases between the germline ends. The CDR3 loop is CASSPGMANYGYTF. CDR3 in DNA: TGTGCCAGCAGTCCCGGGATGGCTAACTATGGCTACACCTTC.

This chain joins TRBV4-3 and TRBJ1-4; D is undetermined. This CDR3 contains 16 residues. The germline CDR1 and CDR2 sequences are LGHNA and YSLEER. Trimming shortened V by 0 bases and J by 8 bases, and 16 bases separated the two germline ends. The CDR3 region has the DNA TGCGCCAGCAGCCAAGATGTTTCCGGTTCGAGGGAAAAACTGTTTTTT. Amino acid sequence: CASSQDVSGSREKLFF.

J is TRBJ2-6 and V is TRBV19; perhaps TRBD1 as D (6 bases). Trimming left V 6 bases short and J 4 bases short, with 13 bases between. Germline V gene sequence: CDR1 LNHDA, CDR2 SQIVND (reference sequence). This CDR3 has 15 residues. In DNA, the CDR3 is TGTGCCAGTAGCCTCAGGGGATCCGGGGCCAACGTCCTGACTTTC. Translation gives CASSLRGSGANVLTF.

CDR3: CAAAGPNTGELFF. CDR3 bases: TGTGCCGCGGCGGGGCCAAACACCGGGGAGCTGTTTTTT. The chain couples TRBV28 to TRBJ2-2, with a possible D match to TRBD2 (6 bases). The CDR3 spans 13 residues. Trimming shortened V by 11 bases and J by 2 bases, and 12 bases separated the two germline ends. Germline-derived CDR1 and CDR2 are MDHEN and SYDVKM.

The chain carries TRBV28 and TRBJ2-3; TRBD1 aligns across 8 bases. Unmatched junction bases numbered 7, after V lost 5 bases and J lost 6 bases. Germline lookup yields CDR1 MDHEN and CDR2 SYDVKM. This CDR3 is built from 14 residues. CDR3 amino acids: CASSARQGFDTQYF. The CDR3, as DNA: TGTGCCAGCAGTGCCAGACAGGGGTTTGATACGCAGTATTTT.

This clone was counted once. V and J are TRBV4-3 and TRBJ1-2; D is uncertain. The CDR3 length is 14 residues. Germline V gene lookup returns CDR1 LGHNA and CDR2 YSLEER. V was clipped by 0 bases and J by 4 bases, with 9 bases between them. The CDR3 protein is CASSQEAGRYGYTF. CDR3 nucleotides: TGCGCCAGCAGCCAAGAGGCGGGCCGCTATGGCTACACCTTC.

The chain is built from TRBV2 and TRBJ1-6, with unresolved D. Trimming took 1 base from V and 7 from J, leaving 8 bases between them. This CDR3 spans 14 amino acids. Germline CDR1 is SNHLY and CDR2 is FYNNEI. The CDR3 nucleotides read TGTGCCAGCAGTGAAGGCAGAGGAAATTCACCCCTCCACTTT. It encodes CASSEGRGNSPLHF.

The V call is TRBV7-2, the J call TRBJ2-7, with 9 bases matching TRBD1. CDR3 length equals 17 residues. J lost 6 bases, V lost 3 bases, and 15 bases had no gene match. Germline CDR1 is SGHTA and CDR2 is FQGNSA. CDR3: CASSFRLGTGTSIEQYF. CDR3 sequence (DNA): TGTGCCAGCAGCTTCCGTCTAGGGACAGGGACTTCAATCGAGCAGTACTTC.

CDR3 nucleotide sequence: TGTGCCACCAGTGACCCCACAGGGGGCACCGGGGAGCTGTTTTTT. Its translation: CATSDPTGGTGELFF. This rearrangement joins TRBV24-1 to TRBJ2-2, with 8 positions matching TRBD1. CDR3 length equals 15 residues. CDR1 and CDR2 from the germline V gene are KGHDR and SFDVKD. The ends lost 4 bases at V and 4 bases at J; junction bases unmatched: 4.

V is TRBV27 and J is TRBJ1-5; perhaps TRBD1 as D (6 bases). V gave up 5 bases and J gave up 1 base, with 15 bases separating them. From germline, CDR1 is MNHEY and CDR2 SMNVEV (reference sequence). The CDR3 sequence is 16 residues long. CDR3 nucleotide sequence: TGTGCCAGCAGTGCACAGGGTGGGATGAGCAATCAGCCCCAGCATTTT. It specifies CASSAQGGMSNQPQHF.

This clone was detected only once. The chain employs TRBV7-2 and TRBJ1-2, with unresolved D. The ends were cut back, 1 base at V and 9 bases at J, with 15 bases in the middle. CDR1 is SGHTA, CDR2 FQGNSA, per germline. The CDR3 covers 14 residues. This CDR3 reads CASSLDISLGSYTF. The CDR3 region has the DNA TGTGCCAGCAGCTTAGATATCTCTCTGGGAAGCTACACCTTC.

This clone was detected once. The CDR3 loop is CASNPISGGGNIQYF. CDR3 in DNA: TGTGCCAGCAACCCGATTAGCGGGGGCGGAAACATTCAGTACTTC. This chain uses TRBV6-4 with TRBJ2-4; 9 bases agree with TRBD2. With 7 bases clipped from V and 6 bases from J, the junction kept 10 bases outside the gene matches. This CDR3 region has 15 residues. CDR1 and CDR2 from the germline V gene are MRHNA and SNTAGT.

The chain uses TRBV5-1 and TRBJ2-7; D not certain. The CDR3 contains 13 residues. Germline CDR1 SGHRS, CDR2 YFSETQ. Trimming took 2 bases from V and 5 from J, leaving 11 bases between them. The CDR3 DNA is TGCGCCAGCAGCTTCTCTCGGGTAGACGAGCAGTACTTC. Protein sequence: CASSFSRVDEQYF.

The chain uses TRBV27 and TRBJ1-1; no firm D call. Germline V CDR1 and CDR2: MNHEY, SMNVEV (reference sequence). The CDR3 is 14 amino acids. Trimming left V 3 bases short and J 5 bases short, with 13 bases between. The CDR3 protein is CASSFGGVTTEAFF. DNA of the CDR3: TGTGCCAGCAGTTTCGGCGGGGTTACGACTGAAGCTTTCTTT.

V gene TRBV7-2 combines with J gene TRBJ1-2; D might be TRBD1 (6 bases). This CDR3 is 13 amino acids long. V was pared by 6 bases and J by 13 bases, with 21 bases between. Germline V gene sequence: CDR1 SGHTA, CDR2 FQGNSA. As DNA, the CDR3 is TGTGCCAGCAGTTTCGGGACACCGTATTCCTGCACCTTC. Its protein product is CASSFGTPYSCTF.

The V gene is TRBV19, the J gene TRBJ2-1; the D gene is possibly TRBD2 (5 bases). The V end lost 8 bases, the J end lost 5 bases, and 10 bases lay between the germline ends. Germline loops: CDR1 LNHDA, CDR2 SQIVND (reference sequence). The CDR3 has 12 amino acids. CDR3 in DNA: TGTGCCAGTCGGGGATATAACAATGAGCAGTTCTTC. Protein: CASRGYNNEQFF.

The chain is built from TRBV19 and TRBJ2-2; D is uncertain. Germline CDR1 LNHDA, CDR2 SQIVND (reference sequence). This CDR3 is 14 amino acids long. V was clipped by 1 base and J by 6 bases, with 9 bases between them. The CDR3 sequence is CASSIGSFSGELFF. CDR3 coding DNA: TGTGCCAGTAGTATAGGATCCTTTTCCGGGGAGCTGTTTTTT.